This T cell receptor (beta chain) was profiled in a study of T-cell memory formation after mild COVID-19. Study at large: In these data, TCR clusters were largely donor specific. Study-wide results and caveats: Mostly located in CM and EM were contracting CD4+ clones, with contracting CD8+ clones located in EMRA. In pre-infection memory, a portion of responding clones appeared, which suggested that cross-reactive memory joined.

MiXCR was run by TCRdb on the 5' RACE reads, yielding one entry per CDR3 protein. The sample shows 220,000 or so distinct CDR3 sequences, 9.5% of them seen only once. As for this clonotype: Its cognate antigen is unknown.

Trimming removed 11 bases from V and 3 bases from J; junction bases left unmatched: 6. Looked up from germline, CDR1 is ENHRY and CDR2 is SYGVKD. CDR3 length: 13 amino acids. The chain links TRBV10-3 to TRBJ2-3; 9 bases are a match to TRBD1. Sequenced input: PBMCs or a T cell subset sorted from them (not recorded which). The TCR sequence derives from a man aged 18-30 years who had mild COVID-19 (a few samples of this study predate the infection). Cell type and time point are not known. Here the CDR3 DNA reads TGTGCCTTCCGGGACAGGGAAACAGATACGCAGTATTTT. Translated, it gives CAFRDRETDTQYF.